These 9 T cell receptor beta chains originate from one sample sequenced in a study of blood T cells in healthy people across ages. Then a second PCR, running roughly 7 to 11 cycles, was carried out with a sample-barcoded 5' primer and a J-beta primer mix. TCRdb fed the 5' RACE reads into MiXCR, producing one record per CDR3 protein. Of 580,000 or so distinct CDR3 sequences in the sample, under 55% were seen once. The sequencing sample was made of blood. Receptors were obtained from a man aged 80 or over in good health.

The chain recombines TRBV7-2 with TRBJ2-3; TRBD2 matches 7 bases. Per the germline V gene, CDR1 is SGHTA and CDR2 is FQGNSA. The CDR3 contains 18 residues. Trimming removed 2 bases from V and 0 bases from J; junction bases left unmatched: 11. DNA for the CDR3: TGTGCCAGCAGCTTACTAGCGGAACAACCTTCTAGCACAGATACGCAGTATTTT. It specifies CASSLLAEQPSSTDTQYF.

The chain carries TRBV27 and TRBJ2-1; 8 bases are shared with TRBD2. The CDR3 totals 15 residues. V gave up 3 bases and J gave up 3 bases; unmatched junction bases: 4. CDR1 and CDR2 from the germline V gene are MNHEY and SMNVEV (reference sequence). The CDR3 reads CASSFGGGLYNEQFF. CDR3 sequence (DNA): TGTGCCAGCAGTTTCGGCGGGGGGCTCTACAATGAGCAGTTCTTC.

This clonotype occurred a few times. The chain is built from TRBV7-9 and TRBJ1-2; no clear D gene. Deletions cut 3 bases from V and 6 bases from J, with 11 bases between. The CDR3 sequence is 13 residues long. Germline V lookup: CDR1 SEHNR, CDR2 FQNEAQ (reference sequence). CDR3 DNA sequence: TGTGCCAGCAGCTTCGAGACAAAGCATGGCTACACCTTC. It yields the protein CASSFETKHGYTF.

As DNA, the CDR3 is TGTGCCAGCAGCGCCCTCCGGACTGGGAATGAGCAGTTCTTC. It is translated as CASSALRTGNEQFF. The rearrangement joins TRBV9 to TRBJ2-1, with a possible D match to TRBD2 (5 bases). Germline V gives CDR1 SGDLS, CDR2 YYNGEE. Trimming shortened V by 3 bases and J by 7 bases, and 14 bases separated the two germline ends. CDR3 length: 14 residues.

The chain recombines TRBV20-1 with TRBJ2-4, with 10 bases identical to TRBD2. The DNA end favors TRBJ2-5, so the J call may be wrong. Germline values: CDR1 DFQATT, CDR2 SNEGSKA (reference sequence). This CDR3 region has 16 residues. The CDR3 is CSAREGTSEGRETQYF. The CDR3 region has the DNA TGCAGTGCTAGAGAAGGGACTAGCGAAGGCCGGGAGACCCAGTACTTC.

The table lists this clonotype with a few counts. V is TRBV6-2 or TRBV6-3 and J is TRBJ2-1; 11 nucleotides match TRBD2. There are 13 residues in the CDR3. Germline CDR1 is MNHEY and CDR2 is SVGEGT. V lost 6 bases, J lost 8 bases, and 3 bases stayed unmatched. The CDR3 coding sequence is TGTGCCAGCAGAATAGCGGGAGGGGATGAGCAGTTCTTC. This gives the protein CASRIAGGDEQFF.

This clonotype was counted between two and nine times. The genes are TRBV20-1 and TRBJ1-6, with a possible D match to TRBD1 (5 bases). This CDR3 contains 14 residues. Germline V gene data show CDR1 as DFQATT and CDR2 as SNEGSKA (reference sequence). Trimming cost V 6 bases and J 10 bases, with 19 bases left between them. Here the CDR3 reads CSASSGGARSPLHF. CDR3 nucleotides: TGCAGTGCCTCATCTGGGGGTGCCAGATCACCCCTCCACTTT.

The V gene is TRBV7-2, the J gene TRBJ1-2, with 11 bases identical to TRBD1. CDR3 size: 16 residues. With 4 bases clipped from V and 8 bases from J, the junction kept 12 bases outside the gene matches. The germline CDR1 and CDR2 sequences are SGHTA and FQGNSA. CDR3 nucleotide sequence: TGTGCCAGCAGCTCCAACGGACAGGGGGCGCTTGGCGGCTACACCTTC. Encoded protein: CASSSNGQGALGGYTF.

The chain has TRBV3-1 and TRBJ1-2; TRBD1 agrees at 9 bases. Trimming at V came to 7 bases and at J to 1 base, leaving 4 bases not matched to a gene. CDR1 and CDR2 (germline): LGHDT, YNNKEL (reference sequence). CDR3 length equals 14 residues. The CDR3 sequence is CASIGQGINYGYTF. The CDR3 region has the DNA TGTGCCAGCATCGGACAGGGGATTAACTATGGCTACACCTTC.